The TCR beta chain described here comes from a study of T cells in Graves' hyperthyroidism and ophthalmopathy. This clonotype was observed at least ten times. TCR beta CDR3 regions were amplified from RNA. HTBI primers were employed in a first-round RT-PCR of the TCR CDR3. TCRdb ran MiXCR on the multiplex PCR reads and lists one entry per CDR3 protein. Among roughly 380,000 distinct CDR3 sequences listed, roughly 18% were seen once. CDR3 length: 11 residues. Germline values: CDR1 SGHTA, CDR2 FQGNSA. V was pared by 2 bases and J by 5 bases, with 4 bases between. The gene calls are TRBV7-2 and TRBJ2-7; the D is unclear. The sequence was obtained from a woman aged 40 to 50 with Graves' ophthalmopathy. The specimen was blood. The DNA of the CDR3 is TGTGCCAGCAGCTTATTGGACGAGCAGTACTTC. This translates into CASSLLDEQYF.